This entry lists 9 T cell receptor beta chains sequenced from one sample in a study of regulatory T cells in long-lasting Graves disease. Indicated time point: newly diagnosed GD, antithyroid drugs for less than 3 months. The TCR library was made from RNA extracted from PBMCs. Relying on iRepertoire HTBI primers and Arm-PCR of CDR3 regions, the team built TCR beta libraries. TCRdb reprocessed the multiplex PCR reads via MiXCR and lists one record per CDR3 protein. The sample consists of around 500,000 distinct CDR3 sequences, approximately 12% of them appearing once. Separately, the same data were catalogued under a study of T cells in Graves' hyperthyroidism and ophthalmopathy.

The sequences come from peripheral blood mononuclear cells (PBMCs), collected at new diagnosis, from a patient treated with antithyroid drugs. The origin of the receptors is a woman aged 30 to 39 with Graves disease.

This clonotype came up many times. The chain joins TRBV18 to TRBJ2-5; no firm D call. In germline, CDR1 is KGHSH, CDR2 LQKENI. The germline V and J ends were trimmed by 2 bases and 4 bases, with 8 bases remaining between them. The CDR3 runs 13 residues. The chain's CDR3 is CASSPLEGETQYF. The DNA of the CDR3 is TGTGCCAGCTCACCATTGGAAGGAGAGACCCAGTACTTC.

This clonotype was observed many times. This chain uses TRBV15 with TRBJ2-3, with D perhaps TRBD2 (6 bases). Germline assignment: CDR1 LNHNV and CDR2 YYDKDF (reference sequence). The CDR3 loop spans 14 amino acids. V was clipped by 5 bases and J by 6 bases, with 15 bases between them. The CDR3 sequence is CATSPSRELDTQYF. The CDR3 region has the DNA TGTGCCACCAGCCCCTCCCGGGAGTTGGATACGCAGTATTTT.

In this sample, this clonotype turned up many times. The rearrangement uses TRBV6-2 or TRBV6-3 and TRBJ1-5, with a weak D call TRBD1 (5 bases). Germline V CDR1 and CDR2: MNHEY, SVGEGT. The ends were cut back, 0 bases at V and 2 bases at J, with 8 bases in the middle. The CDR3 length is 15 residues. DNA of the CDR3: TGTGCCAGCAGTTACTCTCAGGGAGGCAATCAGCCCCAGCATTTT. It is translated as CASSYSQGGNQPQHF.

This clonotype has at least ten counts. The chain has TRBV20-1 and TRBJ2-5; perhaps TRBD2 as D (6 bases). Trimming pared 3 bases from V and 2 bases from J, leaving 13 bases between. CDR1 and CDR2 (germline): DFQATT, SNEGSKA (reference sequence). The CDR3 sequence is 14 residues long. CDR3 amino acids: CSARGLQSQETQYF. The DNA of the CDR3 is TGCAGTGCTAGGGGACTCCAGTCGCAAGAGACCCAGTACTTC.

This clonotype was seen more than once but under ten times. The chain has TRBV2 and TRBJ2-7, with 11 bases aligning to TRBD2. Germline V lookup: CDR1 SNHLY, CDR2 FYNNEI. This CDR3 is built from 14 residues. Trimming removed 3 bases from V and 4 bases from J; junction bases left unmatched: 2. CDR3 nucleotide sequence: TGTGCCAGCAGTGAGGGACTAGCGGCTTACGAGCAGTACTTC. Translation: CASSEGLAAYEQYF.

This clonotype was counted ten times or more. This chain links TRBV2 with TRBJ2-3, with TRBD1 identical over 10 bases. The germline gives CDR1 SNHLY, CDR2 FYNNEI. Trimming took 6 bases from V and 0 from J; bases not matched to a gene: 3. The length of the CDR3 is 15 residues. The CDR3 loop is CASRDRGYSTDTQYF. As DNA, the CDR3 is TGTGCCAGCAGGGACAGGGGGTATAGCACAGATACGCAGTATTTT.

The chain joins TRBV10-3 to TRBJ2-7; perhaps TRBD1 as D (6 bases). The CDR3 extends over 15 amino acids. Germline-derived CDR1 and CDR2 are ENHRY and SYGVKD. Trimming shortened V by 4 bases and J by 6 bases, and 19 bases separated the two germline ends. The CDR3 nucleotides are TGTGCCATCAGTGGGGGAACAGGGAGCGGTGGCGAGCAGTACTTC. Residues: CAISGGTGSGGEQYF.

To note about this clonotype: A read error is possible here, since a much larger clone lies one base away. J is TRBJ1-1 and V is TRBV19; TRBD1 agrees at 8 bases. The CDR3 contains 14 residues. Germline V gives CDR1 LNHDA, CDR2 SQIVND (reference sequence). The CDR3 DNA reads as TGTGCCAGTAGTAACCAGGGGGCTCGCACTGAAGCTTCCTTT. Translating it yields CASSNQGARTEASF.

The rearrangement uses TRBV28 and TRBJ2-1; tentatively, D is TRBD1 (6 bases). The CDR3 has 11 amino acids. V dropped 7 bases and J dropped 15 bases, with 16 bases sitting between them. The germline CDR1 and CDR2 sequences are MDHEN and SYDVKM. For the CDR3, the DNA is TGTGCCAGCACCCTAGGGGGTCTTCGGTTCTTC. It specifies CASTLGGLRFF.